The TCR beta chain described here comes from a study of human T cells and chemical hapten exposure. As for the study in general: Patch tests applied 0.01% DPC to the upper back and were scored after 6 days.

TCRdb used MiXCR to reprocess the RACE reads, holding one entry per CDR3 protein. Of 85,000 to 100,000 distinct CDR3 sequences detected, over 10% appear once; the ten largest clones hold 2.1%. Time point here: patch test 1, 2 weeks after DPC sensitization. The treatment denotes: therapeutic diphenylcyclopropenone sensitization with weekly scalp DPC. This CDR3 region has 13 residues. The germline V gene encodes CDR1 SGHNT and CDR2 YYREEE (reference sequence). Trimming left V 4 bases short and J 4 bases short, with 11 bases between. This clonotype was seen a handful of times. This receptor was identified in a woman between 40 and 55 years old with alopecia areata. Some clones in this sample may be carry-over from other donors' samples. Sequences were derived from whole blood, sampled in connection with sensitization to the hapten diphenylcyclopropenone (DPC). The V and J genes are TRBV5-4 and TRBJ1-1; possibly TRBD1 for D (6 bases). CDR3 sequence: CASSITGTTEAFF. In nucleotides, the CDR3 is TGTGCCAGCAGCATTACAGGGACCACTGAAGCTTTCTTT.